The clone carrying this T cell receptor (beta chain) was observed a few times. The CDR3 is 14 residues long. V was trimmed by 0 bases and J by 7 bases, leaving 16 bases between them. Germline CDR1 is GTSNPN and CDR2 is SVGIG (reference sequence). The source of the sample is a study of blood T cell repertoires in COVID-19. Across the study: Samples representing acute and convalescent COVID-19 were sourced from the United States, Italy and Spain. Sample material is recorded as cDNA or gDNA derived from T cells, B-cell-depleted T cells, or PBMCs.

Under the authors' procedure: Estimation of nucleated cell counts was performed using reference gene primer amplification. The protocol was immunoSEQ multiplex PCR, while the TCRdb copy is restricted to in-frame clones and leaves out a portion. Clone size and V and J calls were adopted from that table, with D and trimming inferred from the DNA. The data show over 20,000 clones, about nine tenths seen once. The chain combines TRBV30 with TRBJ2-7; D is possibly TRBD2 (6 bases). The sequence was collected from a man between 50 and 59 years old with active COVID-19. Material for sequencing was peripheral blood. This CDR3 is CAWSVLGGLGEQYF. The CDR3 DNA reads TGTGCCTGGAGTGTACTGGGGGGATTAGGAGAGCAGTACTTC. Complete variable domain (other parts from reference TRBV30 and TRBJ2-7): SQTIHQWPATLVQPVGSPLSLECTVEGTSNPNLYWYRQAAGRGLQLLFYSVGIGQISSEVPQNLSASRPQDRQFILSSKKLLLSDSGFYLCAWSVLGGLGEQYFGPGTRLTVT.